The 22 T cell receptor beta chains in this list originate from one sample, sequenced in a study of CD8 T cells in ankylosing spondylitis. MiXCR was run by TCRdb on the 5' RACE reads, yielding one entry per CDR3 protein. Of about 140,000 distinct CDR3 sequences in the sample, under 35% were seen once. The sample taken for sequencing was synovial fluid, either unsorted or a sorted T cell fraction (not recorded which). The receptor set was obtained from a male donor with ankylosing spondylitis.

The chain's CDR3 is CASSYGTGKETQYF. The DNA of the CDR3 is TGCGCCAGCAGCTACGGGACAGGGAAAGAGACCCAGTACTTC. V and J are TRBV5-1 and TRBJ2-5; 9 positions agree with TRBD1. CDR3 length: 14 residues. The V gene's germline CDR1 is SGHRS and CDR2 YFSETQ. The J segment lost 3 bases and the V segment lost 3 bases, leaving 3 bases of the junction unmatched.

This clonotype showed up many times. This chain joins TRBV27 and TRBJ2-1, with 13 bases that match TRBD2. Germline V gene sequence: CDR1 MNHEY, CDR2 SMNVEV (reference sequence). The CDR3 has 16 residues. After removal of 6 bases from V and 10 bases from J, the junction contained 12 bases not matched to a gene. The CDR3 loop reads CASSPNRPGLAGEQFF. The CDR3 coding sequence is TGTGCCAGCAGCCCTAATCGTCCGGGACTAGCGGGGGAGCAGTTCTTC.

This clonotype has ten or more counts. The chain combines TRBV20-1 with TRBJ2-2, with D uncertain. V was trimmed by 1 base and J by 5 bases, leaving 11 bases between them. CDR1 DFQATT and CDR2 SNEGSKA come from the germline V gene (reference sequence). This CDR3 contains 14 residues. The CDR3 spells CSARAKGMTGELFF. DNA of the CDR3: TGCAGTGCTAGAGCCAAGGGTATGACCGGGGAGCTGTTTTTT.

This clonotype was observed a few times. In nucleotides, the CDR3 is TGTGCCTGGAGACCGGTCCAAGAGACCCAGTACTTC. This encodes CAWRPVQETQYF. This chain joins TRBV30 and TRBJ2-5; D call uncertain. V lost 3 bases to trimming and J lost 1 base, with 6 bases between them. The length of the CDR3 is 12 residues. Germline-derived CDR1 and CDR2 are GTSNPN and SVGIG (reference sequence).

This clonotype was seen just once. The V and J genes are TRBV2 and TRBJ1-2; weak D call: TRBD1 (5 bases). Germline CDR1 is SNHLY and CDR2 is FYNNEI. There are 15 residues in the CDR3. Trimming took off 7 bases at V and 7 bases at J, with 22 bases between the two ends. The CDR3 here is CASIPRTDARGGYTF. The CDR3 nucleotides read TGTGCCAGCATCCCGAGAACCGACGCAAGGGGTGGCTACACCTTC.

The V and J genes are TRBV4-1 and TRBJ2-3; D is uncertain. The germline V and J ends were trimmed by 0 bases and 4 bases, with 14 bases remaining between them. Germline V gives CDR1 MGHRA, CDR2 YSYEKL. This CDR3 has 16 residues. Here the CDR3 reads CASSQDQDGPPDTQYF. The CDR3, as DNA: TGCGCCAGCAGCCAAGATCAGGACGGTCCACCAGATACGCAGTATTTT.

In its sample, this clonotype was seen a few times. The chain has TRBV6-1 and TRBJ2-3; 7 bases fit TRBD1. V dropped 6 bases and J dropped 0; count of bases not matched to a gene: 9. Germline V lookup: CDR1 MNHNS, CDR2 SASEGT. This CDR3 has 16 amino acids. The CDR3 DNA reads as TGTGCCAGCAGCGATGGGACAGCCTCTAGCACAGATACGCAGTATTTT. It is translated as CASSDGTASSTDTQYF.

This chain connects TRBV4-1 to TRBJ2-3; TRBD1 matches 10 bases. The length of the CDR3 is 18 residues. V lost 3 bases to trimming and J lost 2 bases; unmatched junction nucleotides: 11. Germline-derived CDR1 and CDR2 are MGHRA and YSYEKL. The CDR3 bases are TGCGCCAGCAGCCACCAAGGGGGACAGGGGTCCTTCACAGATACGCAGTATTTT. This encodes CASSHQGGQGSFTDTQYF.

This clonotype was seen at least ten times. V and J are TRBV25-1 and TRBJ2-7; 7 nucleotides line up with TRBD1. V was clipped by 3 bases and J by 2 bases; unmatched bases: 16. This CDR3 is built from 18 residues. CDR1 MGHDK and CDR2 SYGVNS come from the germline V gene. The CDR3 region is CASSEHKRDSRGTYEQYF. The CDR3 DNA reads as TGTGCCAGCAGTGAGCATAAGAGGGATAGCAGGGGGACCTACGAGCAGTACTTC.

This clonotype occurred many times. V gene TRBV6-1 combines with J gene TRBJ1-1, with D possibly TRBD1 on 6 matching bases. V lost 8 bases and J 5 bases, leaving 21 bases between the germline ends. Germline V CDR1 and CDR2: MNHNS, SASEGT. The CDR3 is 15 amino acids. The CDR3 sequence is CASPSSGAGGTEAFF. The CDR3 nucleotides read TGTGCCAGCCCCTCGTCGGGGGCGGGGGGGACTGAAGCTTTCTTT.

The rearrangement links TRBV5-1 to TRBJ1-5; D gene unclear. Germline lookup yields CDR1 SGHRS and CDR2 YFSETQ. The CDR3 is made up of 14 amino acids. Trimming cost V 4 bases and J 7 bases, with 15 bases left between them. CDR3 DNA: TGCGCCAGCAGCCGAGGCGGGGAAGGCCAGCCCCAGCATTTT. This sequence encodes CASSRGGEGQPQHF. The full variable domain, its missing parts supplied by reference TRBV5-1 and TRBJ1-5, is KAGVTQTPRYLIKTRGQQVTLSCSPISGHRSVSWYQQTPGQGLQFLFEYFSETQRNKGNFPGRFSGRQFSNSRSEMNVSTLELGDSALYLCASSRGGEGQPQHFGDGTRLSIL.

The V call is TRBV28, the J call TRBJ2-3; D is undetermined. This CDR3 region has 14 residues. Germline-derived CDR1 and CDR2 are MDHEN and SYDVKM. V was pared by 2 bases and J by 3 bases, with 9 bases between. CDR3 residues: CASSLRYLTDTQYF. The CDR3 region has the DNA TGTGCCAGCAGTTTACGGTATTTGACAGATACGCAGTATTTT.

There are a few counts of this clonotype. The CDR3 sequence is CSASPFRDRGMRDSNQPQHF. CDR3 sequence (DNA): TGCAGTGCTTCACCTTTCCGGGACAGGGGTATGAGAGATAGCAATCAGCCCCAGCATTTT. The chain carries TRBV20-1 and TRBJ1-5; 10 positions agree with TRBD1. J was trimmed by 0 bases and V by 5 bases; bases with no gene match: 19. CDR1 DFQATT and CDR2 SNEGSKA come from the germline V gene (reference sequence). The CDR3 runs to 20 residues.

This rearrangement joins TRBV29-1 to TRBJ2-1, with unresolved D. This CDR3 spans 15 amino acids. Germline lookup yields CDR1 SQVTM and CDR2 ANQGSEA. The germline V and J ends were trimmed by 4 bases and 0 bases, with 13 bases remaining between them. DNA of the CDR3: TGCAGCGTTGTGTCGCAGTTTGTCTCCTACAATGAGCAGTTCTTC. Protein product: CSVVSQFVSYNEQFF.

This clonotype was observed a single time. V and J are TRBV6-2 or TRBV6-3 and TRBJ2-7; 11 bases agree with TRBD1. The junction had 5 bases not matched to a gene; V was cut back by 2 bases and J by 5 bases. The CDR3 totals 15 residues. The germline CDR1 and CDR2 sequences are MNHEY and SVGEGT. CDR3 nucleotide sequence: TGTGCCAGCAGTTACCGGACAGGGGGCCGGAACGAGCAGTACTTC. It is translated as CASSYRTGGRNEQYF.

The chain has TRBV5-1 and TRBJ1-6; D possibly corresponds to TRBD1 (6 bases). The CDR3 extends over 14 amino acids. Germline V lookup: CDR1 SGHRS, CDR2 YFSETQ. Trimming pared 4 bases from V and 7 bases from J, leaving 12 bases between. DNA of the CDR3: TGCGCCAGCAGCCCCGGGGGGGGCAATTCACCCCTCCACTTT. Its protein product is CASSPGGGNSPLHF.

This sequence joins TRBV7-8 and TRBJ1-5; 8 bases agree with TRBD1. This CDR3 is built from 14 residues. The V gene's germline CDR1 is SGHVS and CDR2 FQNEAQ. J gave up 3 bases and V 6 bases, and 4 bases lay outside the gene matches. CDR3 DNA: TGTGCCAGCAGAGGACAGGGCAACAATCAGCCCCAGCATTTT. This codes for CASRGQGNNQPQHF. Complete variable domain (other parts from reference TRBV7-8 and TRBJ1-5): GAGVSQSPRYKVAKRGQDVALRCDPISGHVSLFWYQQALGQGPEFLTYFQNEAQLDKSGLPSDRFFAERPEGSVSTLKIQRTQQEDSAVYLCASRGQGNNQPQHFGDGTRLSIL.

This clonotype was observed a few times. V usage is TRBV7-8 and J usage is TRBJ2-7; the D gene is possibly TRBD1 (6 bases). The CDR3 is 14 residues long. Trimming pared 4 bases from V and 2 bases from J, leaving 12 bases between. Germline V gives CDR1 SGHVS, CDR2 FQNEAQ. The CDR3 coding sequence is TGTGCCAGCAGCTATACAGGGACAACCTACGAGCAGTACTTC. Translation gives CASSYTGTTYEQYF.

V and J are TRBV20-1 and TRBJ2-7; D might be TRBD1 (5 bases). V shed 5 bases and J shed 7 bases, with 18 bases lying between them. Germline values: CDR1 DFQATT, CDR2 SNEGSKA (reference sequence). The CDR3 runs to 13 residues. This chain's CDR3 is CSAHGRAMGEQYF. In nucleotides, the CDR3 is TGCAGTGCTCACGGCAGGGCGATGGGGGAGCAGTACTTC.

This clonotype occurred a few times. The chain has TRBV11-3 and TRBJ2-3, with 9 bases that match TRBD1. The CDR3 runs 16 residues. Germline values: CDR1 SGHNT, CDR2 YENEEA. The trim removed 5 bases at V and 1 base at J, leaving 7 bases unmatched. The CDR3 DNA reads TGTGCCAGCAGCCTCAGACAGGGGGTAGGCACAGATACGCAGTATTTT. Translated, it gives CASSLRQGVGTDTQYF.

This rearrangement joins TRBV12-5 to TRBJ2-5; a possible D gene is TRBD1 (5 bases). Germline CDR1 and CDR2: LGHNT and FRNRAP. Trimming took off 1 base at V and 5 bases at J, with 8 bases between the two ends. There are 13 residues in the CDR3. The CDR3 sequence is CASGLAGSETQYF. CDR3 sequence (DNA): TGTGCTAGTGGTTTGGCAGGGTCTGAGACCCAGTACTTC.

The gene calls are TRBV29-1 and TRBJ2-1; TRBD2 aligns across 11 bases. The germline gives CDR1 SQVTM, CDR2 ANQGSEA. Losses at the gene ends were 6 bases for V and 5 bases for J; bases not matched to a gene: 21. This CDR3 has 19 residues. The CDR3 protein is CSVLPPNPLLAGENNEQFF. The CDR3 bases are TGCAGCGTGTTGCCACCCAATCCTTTACTAGCGGGAGAAAACAATGAGCAGTTCTTC.